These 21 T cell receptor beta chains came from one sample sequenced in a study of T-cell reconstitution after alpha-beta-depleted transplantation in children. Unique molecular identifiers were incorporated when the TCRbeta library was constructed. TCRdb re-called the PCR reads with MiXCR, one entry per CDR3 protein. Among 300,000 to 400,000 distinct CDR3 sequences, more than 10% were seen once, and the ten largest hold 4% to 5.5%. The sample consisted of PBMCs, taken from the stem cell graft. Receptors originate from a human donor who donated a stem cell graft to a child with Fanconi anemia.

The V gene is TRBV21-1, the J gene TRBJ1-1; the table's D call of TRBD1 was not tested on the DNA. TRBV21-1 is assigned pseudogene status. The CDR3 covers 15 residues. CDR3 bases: TGTGCCAGCACCATGGTCCCGGGACAAAACACTGAAGCTTTCTTT. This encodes CASTMVPGQNTEAFF.

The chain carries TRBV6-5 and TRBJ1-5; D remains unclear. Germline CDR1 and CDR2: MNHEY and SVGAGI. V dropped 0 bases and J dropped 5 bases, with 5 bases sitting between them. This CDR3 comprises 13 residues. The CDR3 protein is CASSYSQYQPQHF. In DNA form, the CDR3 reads TGTGCCAGCAGTTACTCGCAGTATCAGCCCCAGCATTTT.

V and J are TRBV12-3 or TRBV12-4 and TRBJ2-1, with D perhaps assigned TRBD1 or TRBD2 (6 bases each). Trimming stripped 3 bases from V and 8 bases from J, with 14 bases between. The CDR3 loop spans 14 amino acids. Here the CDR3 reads CASSFRGRGDEQFF. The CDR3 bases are TGTGCCAGCAGTTTCCGGGGGCGAGGGGATGAGCAGTTCTTC.

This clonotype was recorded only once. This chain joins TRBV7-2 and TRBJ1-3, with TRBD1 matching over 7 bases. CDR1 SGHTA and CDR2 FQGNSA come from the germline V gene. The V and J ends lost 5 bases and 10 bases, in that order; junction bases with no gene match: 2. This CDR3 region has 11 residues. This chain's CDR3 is CASSDRATIYF. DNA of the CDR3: TGTGCCAGCAGCGACAGGGCAACCATATATTTT.

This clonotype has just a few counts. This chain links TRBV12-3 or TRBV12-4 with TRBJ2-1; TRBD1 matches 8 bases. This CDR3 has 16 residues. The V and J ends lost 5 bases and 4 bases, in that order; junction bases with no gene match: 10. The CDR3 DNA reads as TGTGCCAGCAGTCGCAGGGGGCAGGCAGGATACAATGAGCAGTTCTTC. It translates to CASSRRGQAGYNEQFF.

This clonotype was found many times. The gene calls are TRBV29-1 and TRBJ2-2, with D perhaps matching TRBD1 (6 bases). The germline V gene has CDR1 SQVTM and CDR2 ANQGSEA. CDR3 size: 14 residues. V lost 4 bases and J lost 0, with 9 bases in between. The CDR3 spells CSVGTGSNTGELFF. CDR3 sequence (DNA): TGCAGCGTTGGCACAGGGTCGAACACCGGGGAGCTGTTTTTT.

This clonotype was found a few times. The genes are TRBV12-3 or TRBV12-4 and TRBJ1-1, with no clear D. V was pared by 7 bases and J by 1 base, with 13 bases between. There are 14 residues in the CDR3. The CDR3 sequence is CASTPPVTNTEAFF. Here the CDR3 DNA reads TGTGCCAGCACCCCCCCGGTTACGAACACTGAAGCTTTCTTT.

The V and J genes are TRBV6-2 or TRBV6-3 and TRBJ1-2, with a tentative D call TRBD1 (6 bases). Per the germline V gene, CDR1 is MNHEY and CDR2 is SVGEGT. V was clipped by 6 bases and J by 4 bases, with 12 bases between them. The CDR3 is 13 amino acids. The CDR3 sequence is CASSNYRVYGYTF. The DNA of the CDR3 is TGTGCCAGCAGCAATTACAGGGTCTATGGCTACACCTTC.

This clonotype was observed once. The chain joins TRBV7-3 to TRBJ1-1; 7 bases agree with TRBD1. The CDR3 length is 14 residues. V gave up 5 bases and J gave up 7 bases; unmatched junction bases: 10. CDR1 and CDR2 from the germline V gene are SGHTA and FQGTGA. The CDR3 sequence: CASSAAGQPFEAFF. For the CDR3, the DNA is TGTGCCAGCAGCGCGGCGGGACAGCCCTTTGAAGCTTTCTTT.

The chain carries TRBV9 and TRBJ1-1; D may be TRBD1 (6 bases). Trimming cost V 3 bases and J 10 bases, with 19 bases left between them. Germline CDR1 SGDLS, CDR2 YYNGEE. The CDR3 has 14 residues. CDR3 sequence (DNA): TGTGCCAGCAGCGAATACAGGGCTGGAGCTGGAGCTTTCTTT. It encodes CASSEYRAGAGAFF.

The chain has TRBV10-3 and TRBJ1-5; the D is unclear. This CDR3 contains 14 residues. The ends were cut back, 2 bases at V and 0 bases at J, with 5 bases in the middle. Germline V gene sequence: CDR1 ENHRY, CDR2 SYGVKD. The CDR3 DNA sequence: TGTGCCATCAGTGAGAGCGGTAGCAATCAGCCCCAGCATTTT. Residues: CAISESGSNQPQHF.

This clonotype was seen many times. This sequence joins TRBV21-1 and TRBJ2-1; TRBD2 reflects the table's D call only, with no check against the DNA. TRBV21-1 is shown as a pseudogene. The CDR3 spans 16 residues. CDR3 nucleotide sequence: TGTGCCAGCAGCCCGGGAGGGACTAGCGGGTACAATGAGCAGTTCTTC. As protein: CASSPGGTSGYNEQFF.

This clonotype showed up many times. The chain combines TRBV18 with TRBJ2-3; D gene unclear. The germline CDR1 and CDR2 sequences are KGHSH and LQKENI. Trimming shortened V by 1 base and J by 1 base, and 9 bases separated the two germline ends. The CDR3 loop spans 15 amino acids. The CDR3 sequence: CASSPLQARTDTQYF. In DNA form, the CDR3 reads TGTGCCAGCTCACCACTGCAGGCACGCACAGATACGCAGTATTTT.

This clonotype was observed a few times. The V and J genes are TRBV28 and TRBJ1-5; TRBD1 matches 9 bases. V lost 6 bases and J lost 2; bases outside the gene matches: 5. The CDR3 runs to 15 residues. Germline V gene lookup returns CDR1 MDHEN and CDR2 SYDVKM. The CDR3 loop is CASRTGGFGNQPQHF. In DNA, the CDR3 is TGTGCCAGCAGGACAGGGGGGTTTGGCAATCAGCCCCAGCATTTT.

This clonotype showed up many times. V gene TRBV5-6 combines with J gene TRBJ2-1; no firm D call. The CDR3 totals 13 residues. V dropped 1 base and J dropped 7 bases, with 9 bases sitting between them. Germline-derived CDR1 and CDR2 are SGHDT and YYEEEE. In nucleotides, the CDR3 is TGTGCCAGCAGCTTGCCTATGGGAAATGAGCAGTTCTTC. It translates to CASSLPMGNEQFF.

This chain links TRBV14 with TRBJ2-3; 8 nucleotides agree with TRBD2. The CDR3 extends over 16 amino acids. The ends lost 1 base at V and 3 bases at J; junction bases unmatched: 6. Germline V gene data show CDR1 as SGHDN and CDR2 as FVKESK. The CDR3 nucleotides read TGTGCCAGCAGCCAAGCGGCGGGGGGAAAAACAGATACGCAGTATTTT. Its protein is CASSQAAGGKTDTQYF.

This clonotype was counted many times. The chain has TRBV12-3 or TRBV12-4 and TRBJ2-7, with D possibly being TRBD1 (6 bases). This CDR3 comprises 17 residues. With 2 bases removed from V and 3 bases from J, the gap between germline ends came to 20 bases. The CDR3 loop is CASSLPRGSHPFYEQYV. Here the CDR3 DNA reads TGTGCCAGCAGTTTACCCAGGGGATCACACCCATTCTACGAGCAGTACGTC.

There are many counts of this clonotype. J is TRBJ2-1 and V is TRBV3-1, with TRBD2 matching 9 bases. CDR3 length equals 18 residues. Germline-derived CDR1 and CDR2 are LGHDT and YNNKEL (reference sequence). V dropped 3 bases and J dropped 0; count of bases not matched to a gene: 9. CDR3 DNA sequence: TGTGCCAGCAGCCATTCCGCGGGGGGGCCAGTCTCCTACAATGAGCAGTTCTTC. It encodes CASSHSAGGPVSYNEQFF.

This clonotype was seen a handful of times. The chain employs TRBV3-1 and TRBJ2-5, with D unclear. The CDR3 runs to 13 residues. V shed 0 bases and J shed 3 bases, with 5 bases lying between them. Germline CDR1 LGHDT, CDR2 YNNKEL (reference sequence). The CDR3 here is CASSQDMEETQYF. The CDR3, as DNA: TGTGCCAGCAGCCAAGACATGGAAGAGACCCAGTACTTC.

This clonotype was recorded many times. The CDR3 protein is CASSLALDTQYF. CDR3 coding DNA: TGTGCCAGCAGCTTAGCATTAGATACGCAGTATTTT. This chain connects TRBV7-2 to TRBJ2-3; D gene ambiguous. Per germline, CDR1 SGHTA and CDR2 FQGNSA. V lost 0 bases, J lost 5 bases, and 3 bases lay in between. The CDR3 totals 12 residues.

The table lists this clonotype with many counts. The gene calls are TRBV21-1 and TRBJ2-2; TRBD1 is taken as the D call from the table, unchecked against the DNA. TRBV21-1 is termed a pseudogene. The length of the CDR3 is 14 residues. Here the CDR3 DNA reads TGTGCCAGCAGCGGCCGGACAGGCCGAGGGGAGCTGTTTTTT. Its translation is CASSGRTGRGELFF.